This T cell receptor (beta chain) derives from a study of regulatory and conventional T cells in RAG deficiency. Study-wide results and caveats: Patient subsets had shorter CDR3s; Omenn Treg-Tconv overlap exceeded 75%.

In germline, CDR1 is LGHNA, CDR2 YNFKEQ. The CDR3 is made up of 17 amino acids. With 4 bases clipped from V and 8 bases from J, the junction kept 14 bases outside the gene matches. Repertoires were generated with immunoSEQ multiplex PCR, while TCRdb's copy carries only in-frame clones and drops some. This table holds about 30,000 clones, about 89% found once. Regulatory T cells were sorted from blood as CD4+ CD25-high CD127-low cells. A remark on this clone: What it binds is not known.

The same sample was also studied in work on regulatory T cells. That publication notes: Amplification used 52 TRBV primers and 13 TRBJ primers. In patients, unique TRB V-J pairs were restricted and V/J usage skewed, especially in Tregs.

Sequencing used Tregs sorted from blood. This clonotype was obtained from a human donor in good health. The V gene is TRBV4-2, the J gene TRBJ2-1; 10 bases agree with TRBD2. The CDR3 protein is CASSPGLAGVYRDEQFF. The CDR3 DNA reads TGTGCCAGCAGCCCGGGGCTAGCGGGGGTTTATCGCGATGAGCAGTTCTTC.